Here is one T cell receptor beta chain with its context. Original data processing: Amplification of reference gene primers provided the estimated nucleated cell counts. Clones were sequenced by immunoSEQ multiplex PCR, and TCRdb holds only the in-frame ones, with some missing. V and J calls and clone size come straight from that table; D and trimming were deduced from the DNA. This table holds about 230,000 clones, about nine tenths found once. The source of the sample is a study of blood T cell repertoires in COVID-19. Study-level information: Whether acute or convalescent, the COVID-19 samples came from the United States, Italy and Spain. The analysed material was cDNA or gDNA that came from T cells, B-cell-depleted T cells, or PBMCs.

The receptor was isolated from a woman in her fifties or sixties with acute or convalescent COVID-19. The source material was peripheral blood.

This CDR3 reads CASSLDRTGSFVTEAFF. In nucleotides, the CDR3 is TGCGCCAGCAGCTTGGACCGGACAGGGAGCTTCGTAACTGAAGCTTTCTTT. The J gene is TRBJ1-1, the V gene TRBV5-1; 8 bases map to TRBD1. This CDR3 spans 17 amino acids. The V gene end was trimmed by 0 bases and the J gene end by 5 bases; junction bases not matched to a gene: 12. The germline CDR1 and CDR2 sequences are SGHRS and YFSETQ.